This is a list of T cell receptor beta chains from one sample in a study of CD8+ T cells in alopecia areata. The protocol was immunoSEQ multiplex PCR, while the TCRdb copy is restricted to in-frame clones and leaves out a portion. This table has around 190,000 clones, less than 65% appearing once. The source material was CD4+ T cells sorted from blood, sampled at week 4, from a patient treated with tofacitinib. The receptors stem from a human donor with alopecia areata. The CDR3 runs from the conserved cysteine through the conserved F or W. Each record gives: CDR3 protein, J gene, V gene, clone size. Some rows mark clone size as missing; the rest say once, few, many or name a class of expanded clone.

CDR3aa: CASSLMGDRGGYTF; j_gene: TRBJ1-2; v_gene: TRBV28; abundance: .
CDR3aa: CAWSGAARSPLHF; j_gene: TRBJ1-6; v_gene: TRBV30; abundance: .
CDR3aa: CAWRGYNEQFF; j_gene: TRBJ2-1; v_gene: TRBV30; abundance: .
CDR3aa: CASSAASSRSTEAFF; j_gene: TRBJ1-1; v_gene: TRBV6-5; abundance: once
CDR3aa: CASSHRVAGGPRDTQYF; j_gene: TRBJ2-3; v_gene: TRBV23-1; abundance: .
CDR3aa: CASSDSNQPQHF; j_gene: TRBJ1-5; v_gene: TRBV2; abundance: few
CDR3aa: CASSLGVGSRTEQYF; j_gene: TRBJ2-7; v_gene: TRBV5-1; abundance: .
CDR3aa: CASSLVEGGNQPQHF; j_gene: TRBJ1-5; v_gene: TRBV7-2; abundance: .
CDR3aa: CASSGPLGDTQYF; j_gene: TRBJ2-3; v_gene: TRBV6-1; abundance: .
CDR3aa: CAWSGGLFGSNQPQHF; j_gene: TRBJ1-5; v_gene: TRBV30; abundance: .
CDR3aa: CASTLEAGGQETQYF; j_gene: TRBJ2-5; v_gene: TRBV7-6; abundance: .
CDR3aa: CASSLGSGTGYTF; j_gene: TRBJ1-2; v_gene: TRBV11-3; abundance: .
CDR3aa: CASSFAGRTEAFF; j_gene: TRBJ1-1; v_gene: TRBV5-1; abundance: .
CDR3aa: CAISETRDSYEQYF; j_gene: TRBJ2-7; v_gene: TRBV10-3; abundance: few
CDR3aa: CARIGGQGGMDTEAFF; j_gene: TRBJ1-1; v_gene: TRBV5-1; abundance: .
CDR3aa: CSVSGDGAFF; j_gene: TRBJ1-1; v_gene: TRBV29-1; abundance: .
CDR3aa: CASSPGTLNTEAFF; j_gene: TRBJ1-1; v_gene: TRBV18; abundance: .
CDR3aa: CASSYSVPLVQFF; j_gene: TRBJ2-1; v_gene: TRBV6-5; abundance: .
CDR3aa: CASSLYSSEKLFF; j_gene: TRBJ1-4; v_gene: TRBV7-6; abundance: few
CDR3aa: CSVADSIYGYTF; j_gene: TRBJ1-2; v_gene: TRBV29-1; abundance: .
CDR3aa: CASTLGQGPDTQYF; j_gene: TRBJ2-3; v_gene: TRBV2; abundance: .
CDR3aa: CAWSVRGSGNQPQHF; j_gene: TRBJ1-5; v_gene: TRBV30; abundance: .
CDR3aa: CASSLGGLETQYF; j_gene: TRBJ2-5; v_gene: TRBV5-6; abundance: .
CDR3aa: CASSLGRVSEQFF; j_gene: TRBJ2-1; v_gene: TRBV11-2; abundance: .
CDR3aa: CASSQGLAGGSTDTQYF; j_gene: TRBJ2-3; v_gene: TRBV4-2; abundance: .
CDR3aa: CASSSRLAGGGAAKNIQYF; j_gene: TRBJ2-4; v_gene: TRBV9; abundance: .
CDR3aa: CAWSGGDSGNQPQHF; j_gene: TRBJ1-5; v_gene: TRBV30; abundance: once
CDR3aa: CASTLGQGGTEAFF; j_gene: TRBJ1-1; v_gene: TRBV19; abundance: .
CDR3aa: CAWSVGGGVDTQYF; j_gene: TRBJ2-3; v_gene: TRBV30; abundance: .
CDR3aa: CASNAGGTVLTEAFF; j_gene: TRBJ1-1; v_gene: TRBV25-1; abundance: .
CDR3aa: CASSVVLGTEAFF; j_gene: TRBJ1-1; v_gene: TRBV9; abundance: .
CDR3aa: CASRKTGGETQYF; j_gene: TRBJ2-5; v_gene: TRBV6-5; abundance: .
CDR3aa: CSVEEQIGETQYF; j_gene: TRBJ2-5; v_gene: TRBV29-1; abundance: few
CDR3aa: CASSVAAYEQYF; j_gene: TRBJ2-7; v_gene: TRBV2; abundance: .
CDR3aa: CASSGLAFEQFF; j_gene: TRBJ2-1; v_gene: TRBV2; abundance: few
CDR3aa: CASSEEVYTEAFF; j_gene: TRBJ1-1; v_gene: TRBV2; abundance: many
CDR3aa: CSVGTSGHYEQYF; j_gene: TRBJ2-7; v_gene: TRBV29-1; abundance: .
CDR3aa: CASSPAGTRKAGELFF; j_gene: TRBJ2-2; v_gene: TRBV18; abundance: .
CDR3aa: CASSFQGAETQYF; j_gene: TRBJ2-5; v_gene: TRBV5-1; abundance: .
CDR3aa: CSVAGGRAGYEQYF; j_gene: TRBJ2-7; v_gene: TRBV29-1; abundance: once
CDR3aa: CSVKTGSGNQPQHF; j_gene: TRBJ1-5; v_gene: TRBV29-1; abundance: .
CDR3aa: CSVDGQFEGYTF; j_gene: TRBJ1-2; v_gene: TRBV29-1; abundance: few
CDR3aa: CASSENHEQFF; j_gene: TRBJ2-1; v_gene: TRBV2; abundance: .
CDR3aa: CASSESGTAYF; j_gene: TRBJ2-7; v_gene: TRBV25-1; abundance: .
CDR3aa: CSVEGQPQHF; j_gene: TRBJ1-5; v_gene: TRBV29-1; abundance: .